The 30 T cell receptor beta chains below come from one sample, sequenced in a study of cytomegalovirus exposure and HLA in healthy donors. Primers included in the PCR were 60 Vbeta and 13 Jbeta primers. Clones were sequenced by immunoSEQ multiplex PCR, and TCRdb holds only the in-frame ones, with some missing. Of some 190,000 clones detected, roughly 78% appear once; the ten largest clones hold 1.9%. Sequencing input: PBMCs. The receptors were gathered from a woman aged 25 to 45 in good health and CMV-seronegative.

This chain uses TRBV7-8 with TRBJ2-3, with TRBD2 identical over 9 bases. J was trimmed by 3 bases and V by 4 bases; bases with no gene match: 11. Germline V lookup: CDR1 SGHVS, CDR2 FQNEAQ. The CDR3 has 17 amino acids. CDR3 DNA sequence: TGTGCCAGCAGCTCCCGAATCGGCGGGGGGGCGACAGATACGCAGTATTTT. This codes for CASSSRIGGGATDTQYF.

This chain links TRBV4-2 with TRBJ2-1; 8 nucleotides line up with TRBD2. The germline gives CDR1 LGHNA, CDR2 YNFKEQ. The CDR3 runs to 20 residues. V trimming: 0 bases; J trimming: 4 bases; junction bases outside the gene matches: 17. CDR3 nucleotide sequence: TGTGCCAGCAGCCAAGAAGCCGGGACTAGAAGTATATCGTTATACAATGAGCAGTTCTTC. The encoded protein is CASSQEAGTRSISLYNEQFF.

This clone occurred a few times. V and J are TRBV10-2 and TRBJ2-5; TRBD2 matches at 11 bases. This CDR3 region has 18 residues. Germline-derived CDR1 and CDR2 are WSHSY and SAAADI. V was clipped by 5 bases and J by 2 bases; unmatched bases: 13. The DNA for the CDR3 is TGCGCCAGCAGTACCGGGACTAGCGGTAGGTTGTGGCAAGAGACCCAGTACTTC. This encodes CASSTGTSGRLWQETQYF.

This chain uses TRBV30 with TRBJ2-7; TRBD1 matches 8 bases. The CDR3 covers 13 residues. With 3 bases clipped from V and 2 bases from J, the junction kept 3 bases outside the gene matches. Germline V gene data show CDR1 as GTSNPN and CDR2 as SVGIG (reference sequence). The chain's CDR3 is CAWRRTGTYEQYF. The DNA for the CDR3 is TGTGCCTGGAGACGGACAGGGACCTACGAGCAGTACTTC. Variable domain in full (rest from reference TRBV30 and TRBJ2-7): SQTIHQWPATLVQPVGSPLSLECTVEGTSNPNLYWYRQAAGRGLQLLFYSVGIGQISSEVPQNLSASRPQDRQFILSSKKLLLSDSGFYLCAWRRTGTYEQYFGPGTRLTVT.

This clone appeared a few times. The chain's CDR3 is CASSLGRQGREQYF. As DNA, the CDR3 is TGTGCCAGCAGCTTAGGGCGACAGGGGAGAGAGCAGTACTTC. The chain employs TRBV11-1 and TRBJ2-7, with 8 bases aligning to TRBD1. This CDR3 is built from 14 residues. Germline CDR1 is SGHAT and CDR2 is FQDESV (reference sequence). J was trimmed by 7 bases and V by 1 base; bases with no gene match: 6.

This clone was found once. The chain has TRBV28 and TRBJ2-7, with TRBD2 matching over 8 bases. Germline CDR1 is MDHEN and CDR2 is SYDVKM. This CDR3 has 17 amino acids. Unmatched junction bases numbered 13, after V lost 6 bases and J lost 0 bases. In nucleotides, the CDR3 is TGTGCCAGCAGACCGGGAGGGGGGTTCGGGGCCTCCTACGAGCAGTACTTC. Protein: CASRPGGGFGASYEQYF.

V and J are TRBV30 and TRBJ2-7; maybe TRBD1 (5 bases). From germline, CDR1 is GTSNPN and CDR2 SVGIG (reference sequence). V lost 1 base to trimming and J lost 0 bases, with 10 bases between them. There are 14 residues in the CDR3. The CDR3 reads CAWSGGRSSYEQYF. As DNA, the CDR3 is TGTGCCTGGAGTGGGGGCAGGAGCTCCTACGAGCAGTACTTC.

This chain uses TRBV7-8 with TRBJ1-2; TRBD1 agrees at 7 bases. The germline V gene has CDR1 SGHVS and CDR2 FQNEAQ. V trimming: 5 bases; J trimming: 3 bases; junction bases outside the gene matches: 3. The CDR3 is 13 residues long. The CDR3 DNA is TGTGCCAGCAGCACTGACAGGGACTATGGCTACACCTTC. As protein: CASSTDRDYGYTF.

The chain uses TRBV10-3 and TRBJ1-1; D may be TRBD1 (5 bases). The CDR3 covers 19 residues. From germline, CDR1 is ENHRY and CDR2 SYGVKD. With 3 bases removed from V and 4 bases from J, the gap between germline ends came to 27 bases. The CDR3 DNA is TGTGCCATCAGTGACTCCGCGTCTCGGACACGGCCGGGCGGCACTGAAGCTTTCTTT. Residues: CAISDSASRTRPGGTEAFF.

The chain couples TRBV9 to TRBJ1-1; a possible D gene is TRBD1 (5 bases). This CDR3 has 17 amino acids. In germline, CDR1 is SGDLS, CDR2 YYNGEE. The V gene lost 4 bases and the J gene lost 1 base, with 20 bases spanning the gap. The CDR3 coding sequence is TGTGCCAGCAGCCCATCGGTGGGGGGACCACAGAACACTGAAGCTTTCTTT. Its protein is CASSPSVGGPQNTEAFF.

The chain links TRBV7-8 to TRBJ1-4; D may be TRBD1 (6 bases). The germline V and J ends were trimmed by 4 bases and 0 bases, with 12 bases remaining between them. The CDR3 consists of 16 residues. The germline V gene has CDR1 SGHVS and CDR2 FQNEAQ. Written as DNA, the CDR3 is TGTGCCAGCAGCTCAGGGCAGGGGACAACTAATGAAAAACTGTTTTTT. This codes for CASSSGQGTTNEKLFF.

This clone is deemed medium-sized. The chain uses TRBV10-1 and TRBJ1-1, with 9 bases identical to TRBD1. Trimming at V came to 2 bases and at J to 13 bases, leaving 5 bases not matched to a gene. The CDR3 has 12 residues. Germline V lookup: CDR1 WNHNN, CDR2 SYGVQD (reference sequence). The CDR3, as DNA: TGCGCCAGCAGTGAGCCGGGACAGGGAATTTTCTTT. It specifies CASSEPGQGIFF.

The chain employs TRBV6-5 and TRBJ1-2; D is ambiguous. The CDR3 has 13 amino acids. The germline V and J ends were trimmed by 4 bases and 3 bases, with 9 bases remaining between them. CDR1 and CDR2 from the germline V gene are MNHEY and SVGAGI. This CDR3 is CASSSGRYYGYTF. CDR3 in DNA: TGTGCCAGCAGTTCCGGGAGATACTATGGCTACACCTTC.

The chain employs TRBV2 and TRBJ1-6; D is unresolved. CDR3 length: 15 residues. The V end lost 1 base, the J end lost 1 base, and 5 bases lay between the germline ends. Germline lookup yields CDR1 SNHLY and CDR2 FYNNEI. The CDR3 DNA reads as TGTGCCAGCAGTGAAGGAGGGTCCTATAATTCACCCCTCCACTTT. It specifies CASSEGGSYNSPLHF.

The rearrangement joins TRBV27 to TRBJ1-5; D is perhaps TRBD1 (6 bases). Trimming left V 7 bases short and J 3 bases short, with 16 bases between. CDR3 length: 15 residues. Germline values: CDR1 MNHEY, CDR2 SMNVEV (reference sequence). CDR3 in DNA: TGTGCCAGCATCCCCTCAGGGGCCCTCAATCAGCCCCAGCATTTT. This translates into CASIPSGALNQPQHF.

A note on this clone: Distinct nucleotide sequences in the sample also encode this CDR3. The chain links TRBV5-1 to TRBJ1-1; 7 nucleotides line up with TRBD1. CDR3 size: 13 residues. Trimming cost V 4 bases and J 0 bases; bases outside gene matches: 0. In germline, CDR1 is SGHRS, CDR2 YFSETQ. The CDR3 region is CASSDRVNTEAFF. The CDR3 nucleotides read TGCGCCAGCAGCGACAGGGTGAACACTGAAGCTTTCTTT.

The CDR3 sequence: CASSPQRGGRGDTQYF. The CDR3 bases are TGTGCCAGCAGCCCCCAGCGGGGGGGCCGTGGAGATACGCAGTATTTT. The rearrangement joins TRBV7-2 to TRBJ2-3; the match to TRBD2 covers 10 bases. The CDR3 has 16 amino acids. With V trimmed by 5 bases and J by 5 bases, 10 bases remained unmatched. Germline assignment: CDR1 SGHTA and CDR2 FQGNSA.

The rearrangement uses TRBV19 and TRBJ2-1; 8 nucleotides align to TRBD2. After removal of 7 bases from V and 2 bases from J, the junction contained 4 bases not matched to a gene. Germline CDR1 and CDR2: LNHDA and SQIVND (reference sequence). The CDR3 runs to 14 residues. CDR3 nucleotides: TGTGCCAGTAAGGGAGCGGGGGCCTACAATGAGCAGTTCTTC. Its protein is CASKGAGAYNEQFF.

V gene TRBV10-3 combines with J gene TRBJ1-1, with D perhaps TRBD1 (5 bases). The V end lost 6 bases, the J end lost 0 bases, and 14 bases lay between the germline ends. The CDR3 spans 15 residues. CDR1 and CDR2 from the germline V gene are ENHRY and SYGVKD. The CDR3 DNA is TGTGCCATCAGCTTGGGGGGGATCGTGAACACTGAAGCTTTCTTT. Translated, it gives CAISLGGIVNTEAFF.

The chain's CDR3 is CASSLIGGWGGYNEQFF. CDR3 DNA sequence: TGTGCCAGCAGCTTAATCGGGGGTTGGGGTGGATACAATGAGCAGTTCTTC. V usage is TRBV7-3 and J usage is TRBJ2-1; the D gene is possibly TRBD2 (6 bases). V gave up 1 base and J gave up 4 bases, with 17 bases separating them. The CDR3 is 17 residues long. CDR1 and CDR2 from the germline V gene are SGHTA and FQGTGA.

V usage is TRBV29-1 and J usage is TRBJ2-5; the D gene is possibly TRBD1 (7 bases). CDR3 length equals 13 residues. Germline lookup yields CDR1 SQVTM and CDR2 ANQGSEA. Deletions cut 4 bases from V and 4 bases from J, with 13 bases between. The CDR3 is CSVVGGGRETQYF. The CDR3 DNA reads TGCAGCGTTGTCGGAGGGGGCCGAGAGACCCAGTACTTC.

CDR3 bases: TGCGCCAGCAGCTTGACCGGGAATAACGGGGAGCTGTTTTTT. Amino acids: CASSLTGNNGELFF. V gene TRBV5-1 combines with J gene TRBJ2-2; maybe TRBD2 (5 bases). The germline V gene has CDR1 SGHRS and CDR2 YFSETQ. The CDR3 sequence is 14 residues long. Trimming removed 1 base at V and 7 bases at J, with 11 bases between.

The rearrangement joins TRBV18 to TRBJ1-3, with D perhaps matching TRBD1 (6 bases). The CDR3 extends over 16 amino acids. The germline V gene encodes CDR1 KGHSH and CDR2 LQKENI. V was cut by 3 bases and J by 0 bases, with 12 bases left in between. CDR3 nucleotides: TGTGCCAGCTCACCTAGACAGGCTAGCTCTGGAAACACCATATATTTT. Its protein is CASSPRQASSGNTIYF.

The V and J genes are TRBV5-6 and TRBJ2-5; TRBD1 matches 9 bases. Matching the DNA end better, TRBJ2-7 makes the J call doubtful. CDR1 and CDR2 from the germline V gene are SGHDT and YYEEEE. The CDR3 sequence is 15 residues long. DNA of the CDR3: TGTGCCAGCAGCTTCGTAAGGACAGGGGTCCCCGAGCAGTACTTC. Translated: CASSFVRTGVPEQYF.

The rearrangement joins TRBV6-1 to TRBJ2-7; 9 positions match TRBD1. CDR1 is MNHNS, CDR2 SASEGT, per germline. V trimming: 6 bases; J trimming: 5 bases; junction bases outside the gene matches: 5. This CDR3 contains 13 residues. The CDR3 spells CASRGTGSHEQYF. The CDR3 DNA is TGTGCCAGCAGGGGGACAGGGTCTCACGAGCAGTACTTC.

The chain has TRBV25-1 and TRBJ1-2; 7 nucleotides line up with TRBD1. V shed 3 bases, J shed 14 bases, and the junction held 9 bases outside the gene matches. Germline V gives CDR1 MGHDK, CDR2 SYGVNS. The CDR3 consists of 12 residues. CDR3 sequence reads: CASSDLGGATTF. The DNA for the CDR3 is TGTGCCAGCAGTGACTTAGGGGGCGCGACTACCTTC.

This clone was found a few times. V gene TRBV6-5 combines with J gene TRBJ2-1, with TRBD2 matching over 12 bases. After removal of 0 bases from V and 6 bases from J, the junction contained 3 bases not matched to a gene. Per germline, CDR1 MNHEY and CDR2 SVGAGI. The CDR3 is 16 amino acids. The CDR3 DNA reads TGTGCCAGCAGTTACTCAGGGACTAGCGGGCTCAATGAGCAGTTCTTC. Residues: CASSYSGTSGLNEQFF.

In this sample, this clone turned up once. The rearrangement uses TRBV7-9 and TRBJ1-1, with D perhaps matching TRBD1 (5 bases). V lost 5 bases and J 7 bases, leaving 11 bases between the germline ends. Germline V gene data show CDR1 as SEHNR and CDR2 as FQNEAQ (reference sequence). The CDR3 has 12 amino acids. CDR3 sequence (DNA): TGTGCCAGCAGCGCAGCAGGGTTTGAAGCTTTCTTT. Residues: CASSAAGFEAFF.

The chain has TRBV25-1 and TRBJ2-5; D possibly corresponds to TRBD2 (6 bases). Germline V gene lookup returns CDR1 MGHDK and CDR2 SYGVNS. This CDR3 contains 14 residues. V gave up 7 bases and J gave up 1 base, with 13 bases separating them. CDR3 coding DNA: TGTGCCAGCACGAGAGGCGGGATCCAAGAGACCCAGTACTTC. Translating gives CASTRGGIQETQYF.

The chain has TRBV14 and TRBJ2-1, with 14 bases that match TRBD2. The CDR3 loop spans 16 amino acids. V shed 5 bases, J shed 6 bases, and the junction held 6 bases outside the gene matches. Germline values: CDR1 SGHDN, CDR2 FVKESK. CDR3: CASSYYGTSGSNEQFF. CDR3 DNA: TGTGCCAGCAGCTACTACGGGACTAGCGGGAGCAATGAGCAGTTCTTC.